Below are 10 T cell receptor beta chains sequenced from a single sample in a study of cytomegalovirus exposure and HLA in healthy donors. The PCR was carried out with 60 Vbeta primers and 13 Jbeta primers. Produced via immunoSEQ multiplex PCR; TCRdb's table is partial and in-frame only. The sample carries approximately 150,000 clones, more than 75% recorded once. Sequenced: PBMCs. The source is a woman between 18 and 29 years old in good health and CMV-seropositive.

This rearrangement joins TRBV10-1 to TRBJ2-2, with 7 bases aligning to TRBD1. This CDR3 has 14 amino acids. In germline, CDR1 is WNHNN, CDR2 SYGVQD (reference sequence). V was clipped by 4 bases and J by 1 base; unmatched bases: 0. This CDR3 is CASSGTGNTGELFF. In nucleotides, the CDR3 is TGCGCCAGCAGTGGGACAGGGAACACCGGGGAGCTGTTTTTT.

V and J are TRBV6-1 and TRBJ2-1; TRBD2 is a possible D gene (6 bases). Trimming stripped 2 bases from V and 7 bases from J, with 18 bases between. The CDR3 covers 16 residues. Germline V gene data show CDR1 as MNHNS and CDR2 as SASEGT. The CDR3 spells CASSEWKRRGLNEQFF. CDR3 DNA sequence: TGTGCCAGCAGTGAATGGAAGCGGAGGGGACTTAATGAGCAGTTCTTC.

The rearrangement joins TRBV6-5 to TRBJ1-4, with 8 bases that match TRBD1. CDR1 is MNHEY, CDR2 SVGAGI, per germline. CDR3 length equals 15 residues. J lost 3 bases, V lost 10 bases, and 10 bases had no gene match. The chain's CDR3 is CATRRDRSANEKLFF. CDR3 coding DNA: TGTGCCACCAGGAGGGACAGGTCGGCTAATGAAAAACTGTTTTTT.

The rearrangement joins TRBV6-5 to TRBJ2-6; D is perhaps TRBD1 (6 bases). The V end lost 4 bases, the J end lost 4 bases, and 14 bases lay between the germline ends. This CDR3 is 16 amino acids long. Per the germline V gene, CDR1 is MNHEY and CDR2 is SVGAGI. The CDR3 nucleotides read TGTGCCAGCAGTTCGACAGGCATCGGAGGGGCCAACGTCCTGACTTTC. Its translation is CASSSTGIGGANVLTF.

The chain employs TRBV7-2 and TRBJ2-2, with D perhaps TRBD2 (6 bases). This CDR3 has 17 amino acids. The germline gives CDR1 SGHTA, CDR2 FQGNSA. Deletions cut 5 bases from V and 1 base from J, with 17 bases between. Here the CDR3 DNA reads TGTGCCAGCAGCCCCAACCCCGGCGGGGTGAACACCGGGGAGCTGTTTTTT. Translated, it gives CASSPNPGGVNTGELFF.

The rearrangement joins TRBV6-5 to TRBJ1-6; 7 nucleotides align to TRBD1. The V and J ends lost 5 bases and 9 bases, in that order; junction bases with no gene match: 7. This CDR3 region has 14 residues. Germline CDR1 and CDR2: MNHEY and SVGAGI. CDR3 region: CASSPDREVSPLHF. The CDR3 DNA follows: TGTGCCAGCAGTCCCGACAGGGAGGTTTCACCCCTCCACTTT.

This clone occurred a few times. The V and J genes are TRBV5-5 and TRBJ1-1, with D tentatively TRBD1 (6 bases). The germline V gene has CDR1 SGHKS and CDR2 YYEKEE (reference sequence). CDR3 size: 14 residues. V gave up 1 base and J gave up 10 bases, with 17 bases separating them. This CDR3 reads CASSLWQGLQGAFF. DNA for the CDR3: TGTGCCAGCAGCTTGTGGCAGGGGCTCCAGGGAGCTTTCTTT.

V and J are TRBV27 and TRBJ1-2, with 9 bases aligning to TRBD1. The germline CDR1 and CDR2 sequences are MNHEY and SMNVEV (reference sequence). The CDR3 spans 14 residues. J lost 8 bases, V lost 5 bases, and 9 bases had no gene match. The CDR3 DNA reads as TGTGCCAGCAGTACAAGGACAGGGGTTGGAGGCTACACCTTC. Its translation is CASSTRTGVGGYTF.

V is TRBV4-3 and J is TRBJ1-3; D perhaps matches TRBD1 (6 bases). This CDR3 is 12 amino acids long. Germline V lookup: CDR1 LGHNA, CDR2 YSLEER. Between the trimmed V and J ends, which lost 5 bases and 7 bases, there was a span of 9 bases. The CDR3 loop reads CASSGGANTIYF. DNA of the CDR3: TGCGCCAGCAGCGGGGGGGCCAACACCATATATTTT.

V usage is TRBV29-1 and J usage is TRBJ1-2; 9 nucleotides align to TRBD1. Germline V lookup: CDR1 SQVTM, CDR2 ANQGSEA. The CDR3 extends over 12 amino acids. The chain's CDR3 is CSTTGGGYGYTF. In DNA, the CDR3 is TGCAGTACCACAGGGGGCGGTTATGGCTACACCTTC.